The 32 T cell receptor beta chains presented below share a single source sample, sequenced in a study of cytomegalovirus exposure and HLA in healthy donors (dated by TCRdb to about 2017). Library creation used the immunoSEQ multiplex PCR assay. The multiplex PCR relied on a mix of 60 forward primers for TCR Vbeta segments and 13 reverse primers for TCR Jbeta segments. TCRdb took this table from immuneACCESS and kept in-frame rearrangements with V and J called. Such tables lack part of the clones; where checked against another copy, unresolved V genes explain under half of the gap, and the rest is unexplained. This sample has over 150,000 clones in its table, and around 79% of those were observed once. Approximately 1.4% of the sample comes from the top ten. Source material: PBMCs. The receptors derive from a man aged 18 to 29 in good health and CMV-seronegative.

On this clone itself: At one boundary the junction diverges from the germline segment, which might be a read error. This chain connects TRBV7-9 to TRBJ2-7; possible D gene TRBD1, 6 bases. The CDR3 totals 12 residues. Germline V gives CDR1 SEHNR, CDR2 FQNEAQ (reference sequence). In DNA form, the CDR3 reads TGTTCCAGCCGGTCTGCCAGGGGCGAGCAGTACTTC. Translated, it gives CSSRSARGEQYF.

This sequence joins TRBV27 and TRBJ2-3; TRBD2 is a possible D gene (6 bases). The ends were cut back, 4 bases at V and 6 bases at J, with 23 bases in the middle. The CDR3 is 17 residues long. Germline V gene data show CDR1 as MNHEY and CDR2 as SMNVEV (reference sequence). CDR3 sequence (DNA): TGTGCCAGCAGTTCCTACTCGGTGGGGGGAGGTGGGGATACGCAGTATTTT. Encoded protein: CASSSYSVGGGGDTQYF.

The chain is built from TRBV7-2 and TRBJ2-7; 10 bases match TRBD2. CDR1 SGHTA and CDR2 FQGNSA come from the germline V gene. V lost 4 bases and J lost 3; bases outside the gene matches: 6. CDR3 length: 15 residues. Here the CDR3 DNA reads TGTGCCAGCAGCTCCCTAGCGGGAGCGAGCTACGAGCAGTACTTC. It translates to CASSSLAGASYEQYF. Full variable domain (outside the CDR3, taken from reference TRBV7-2 and TRBJ2-7): GAGVSQSPSNKVTEKGKDVELRCDPISGHTALYWYRQSLGQGLEFLIYFQGNSAPDKSGLPSDRFSAERTGGSVSTLTIQRTQQEDSAVYLCASSSLAGASYEQYFGPGTRLTVT.

The chain links TRBV5-4 to TRBJ2-2, with 9 bases aligning to TRBD1. The CDR3 is 15 residues long. Trimming cost V 1 base and J 8 bases; bases outside gene matches: 6. Germline loops: CDR1 SGHNT, CDR2 YYREEE (reference sequence). DNA for the CDR3: TGTGCCAGCAGCTTGAAGGGACAGGGAAGGGGGGAGCTGTTTTTT. As protein: CASSLKGQGRGELFF.

This chain connects TRBV7-9 to TRBJ2-5, with TRBD1 matching 9 bases. The ends lost 5 bases at V and 1 base at J; junction bases unmatched: 8. The CDR3 has 16 residues. Per the germline V gene, CDR1 is SEHNR and CDR2 is FQNEAQ (reference sequence). In nucleotides, the CDR3 is TGTGCCAGCAGCCGAGGGGACAGGGTAACCCAAGAGACCCAGTACTTC. Translated, it gives CASSRGDRVTQETQYF.

This chain uses TRBV5-1 with TRBJ2-1, with D perhaps matching TRBD2 (6 bases). The V gene lost 2 bases and the J gene lost 5 bases, with 11 bases spanning the gap. The CDR3 sequence is 14 residues long. CDR1 SGHRS and CDR2 YFSETQ come from the germline V gene. CDR3 residues: CASSFGTPDNEQFF. The CDR3 nucleotides read TGCGCCAGCAGCTTCGGGACTCCAGACAATGAGCAGTTCTTC.

J is TRBJ1-1 and V is TRBV28, with TRBD1 as a possible D gene (5 bases). V was cut by 5 bases and J by 11 bases, with 24 bases left in between. Per germline, CDR1 MDHEN and CDR2 SYDVKM. There are 15 residues in the CDR3. CDR3 coding DNA: TGTGCCAGCAGTCCCACCCGATTACAGGTCTGTGAGGCTTTCTTT. Protein product: CASSPTRLQVCEAFF.

This sequence joins TRBV12-5 and TRBJ1-4, with 10 bases lining up with TRBD1. The germline V gene encodes CDR1 LGHNT and CDR2 FRNRAP. CDR3 length: 15 amino acids. After removal of 5 bases from V and 4 bases from J, the junction contained 4 bases not matched to a gene. The CDR3 loop is CASGPGQGSNEKLFF. The CDR3 region has the DNA TGTGCTAGTGGTCCGGGACAGGGGAGTAATGAAAAACTGTTTTTT.

The rearrangement links TRBV9 to TRBJ2-7, with TRBD2 matching over 10 bases. The germline CDR1 and CDR2 sequences are SGDLS and YYNGEE. CDR3 size: 14 residues. The V gene end was trimmed by 4 bases and the J gene end by 2 bases; junction bases not matched to a gene: 3. The CDR3, as DNA: TGTGCCAGCAGCACTAGCGGGACCCCCTACGAGCAGTACTTC. Its translation is CASSTSGTPYEQYF.

This clone was detected only a few times. The chain has TRBV7-2 and TRBJ2-7, with a weak D call TRBD2 (5 bases). CDR1 is SGHTA, CDR2 FQGNSA, per germline. Trimming removed 5 bases from V and 6 bases from J, with 23 bases in between. This CDR3 region has 16 residues. CDR3 in DNA: TGTGCCAGCAGCCTAAGAGGGCCCCCCCTGTGGCCCGAGCAGTACTTC. Protein: CASSLRGPPLWPEQYF.

CDR3 amino acids: CASSLARDRVSEQYF. The CDR3, as DNA: TGTGCCAGCAGCTTAGCGCGGGACAGGGTCTCCGAGCAGTACTTC. The J gene is TRBJ2-7, the V gene TRBV7-2; 9 nucleotides match TRBD1. This CDR3 has 15 residues. Trimming removed 0 bases from V and 6 bases from J; junction bases left unmatched: 6. Germline-derived CDR1 and CDR2 are SGHTA and FQGNSA.

The rearrangement uses TRBV5-4 and TRBJ2-1; 12 bases are shared with TRBD2. This CDR3 contains 15 residues. J gave up 7 bases and V 1 base, and 3 bases lay outside the gene matches. Germline V gene data show CDR1 as SGHNT and CDR2 as YYREEE (reference sequence). The CDR3 protein is CASSLTSGRLNEQFF. CDR3 bases: TGTGCCAGCAGCTTGACTAGCGGGAGGCTGAATGAGCAGTTCTTC.

The chain uses TRBV7-6 and TRBJ2-1, with 13 positions matching TRBD2. V gave up 2 bases and J gave up 8 bases; unmatched junction bases: 18. The CDR3 consists of 20 residues. CDR1 is SGHVS and CDR2 is FNYEAQ in the germline V gene. CDR3 in amino acids: CASSLLAGQGWTSGSYEQFF. The CDR3 nucleotides read TGTGCCAGCAGCTTATTGGCGGGGCAGGGTTGGACTAGCGGGAGCTATGAGCAGTTCTTC.

The chain employs TRBV7-6 and TRBJ1-5, with TRBD1 matching over 7 bases. The germline gives CDR1 SGHVS, CDR2 FNYEAQ. The ends lost 1 base at V and 1 base at J; junction bases unmatched: 7. This CDR3 comprises 17 residues. CDR3 DNA sequence: TGTGCCAGCAGCTTAGGACAGGGTGTCGGGAGCAATCAGCCCCAGCATTTT. Protein product: CASSLGQGVGSNQPQHF.

This rearrangement joins TRBV5-4 to TRBJ2-5; D is undetermined. The ends were cut back, 4 bases at V and 5 bases at J, with 9 bases in the middle. CDR3 length equals 12 residues. Germline CDR1 reads SGHNT; CDR2 reads YYREEE (reference sequence). CDR3 residues: CASSGERETQYF. CDR3 DNA: TGTGCCAGCAGCGGTGAGAGGGAGACCCAGTACTTC. Full variable domain (remainder filled in from reference TRBV5-4 and TRBJ2-5): ETGVTQSPTHLIKTRGQQVTLRCSSQSGHNTVSWYQQALGQGPQFIFQYYREEENGRGNFPPRFSGLQFPNYSSELNVNALELDDSALYLCASSGERETQYFGPGTRLLVL.

This clone has only one observation. The V call is TRBV7-9, the J call TRBJ2-3; a possible D gene is TRBD2 (6 bases). The CDR3 is made up of 17 amino acids. V lost 1 base and J lost 0, with 14 bases in between. CDR1 is SEHNR and CDR2 is FQNEAQ in the germline V gene (reference sequence). CDR3 nucleotides: TGTGCCAGCAGCTTAGTTGGGGGGTTAACTAGCACAGATACGCAGTATTTT. Encoded protein: CASSLVGGLTSTDTQYF.

This clone was observed a single time. The J gene is TRBJ2-3, the V gene TRBV7-2; D uncertain. V lost 5 bases and J 0 bases, leaving 9 bases between the germline ends. Germline loops: CDR1 SGHTA, CDR2 FQGNSA. The CDR3 runs to 14 residues. CDR3 region: CASSRLGSTDTQYF. The CDR3 DNA is TGTGCCAGCAGCCGACTGGGTAGCACAGATACGCAGTATTTT. The entire variable domain, with the rest obtained from reference TRBV7-2 and TRBJ2-3, is as follows: GAGVSQSPSNKVTEKGKDVELRCDPISGHTALYWYRQSLGQGLEFLIYFQGNSAPDKSGLPSDRFSAERTGGSVSTLTIQRTQQEDSAVYLCASSRLGSTDTQYFGPGTRLTVL.

The genes are TRBV7-6 and TRBJ2-1; TRBD2 might be the D (6 bases). V lost 5 bases, J lost 5 bases, and 13 bases lay in between. Germline V gene sequence: CDR1 SGHVS, CDR2 FNYEAQ. This CDR3 is 14 amino acids long. Here the CDR3 reads CASSQVAGNNEQFF. The CDR3 DNA follows: TGTGCCAGCAGCCAAGTGGCGGGAAACAATGAGCAGTTCTTC.

The rearrangement links TRBV5-1 to TRBJ2-2; 7 nucleotides align to TRBD2. This CDR3 is 16 amino acids long. V was pared by 0 bases and J by 6 bases, with 8 bases of the junction left unmatched. Germline V CDR1 and CDR2: SGHRS, YFSETQ. The CDR3 nucleotides read TGCGCCAGCAGCTTGGGGGGACTACCAACCGCCGGGGAGCTGTTTTTT. The encoded protein is CASSLGGLPTAGELFF. Looking up the rest from reference TRBV5-1 and TRBJ2-2 gives the full variable domain: KAGVTQTPRYLIKTRGQQVTLSCSPISGHRSVSWYQQTPGQGLQFLFEYFSETQRNKGNFPGRFSGRQFSNSRSEMNVSTLELGDSALYLCASSLGGLPTAGELFFGEGSRLTVL.

The CDR3 is CASTLAGMNRETQYF. Here the CDR3 DNA reads TGTGCCAGCACCCTAGCGGGAATGAATCGGGAGACCCAGTACTTC. This chain links TRBV28 with TRBJ2-5; 9 bases match TRBD2. V shed 7 bases, J shed 5 bases, and the junction held 11 bases outside the gene matches. Germline V gene lookup returns CDR1 MDHEN and CDR2 SYDVKM. The CDR3 consists of 15 residues.

The chain carries TRBV6-5 and TRBJ2-3; 12 bases match TRBD1. The trim removed 5 bases at V and 4 bases at J, leaving 4 bases unmatched. This CDR3 comprises 15 residues. In germline, CDR1 is MNHEY, CDR2 SVGAGI. The CDR3 spells CASSTGTGGADTQYF. The DNA for the CDR3 is TGTGCCAGCAGTACCGGGACAGGGGGCGCAGATACGCAGTATTTT.

The CDR3 nucleotides are TGTGCCAGCAGCTTAGCTTTGAACACCGGGGAGCTGTTTTTT. Protein sequence: CASSLALNTGELFF. The chain employs TRBV11-2 and TRBJ2-2; D is unclear. Germline V lookup: CDR1 SGHAT, CDR2 FQNNGV. V lost 1 base and J lost 1, with 4 bases in between. The CDR3 totals 14 residues.

This clone was seen a handful of times. The chain uses TRBV7-9 and TRBJ1-4; D is undetermined. Germline V gene lookup returns CDR1 SEHNR and CDR2 FQNEAQ (reference sequence). The CDR3 length is 12 residues. V dropped 7 bases and J dropped 8 bases, with 11 bases sitting between them. The CDR3 sequence: CASTSAGEKLFF. Here the CDR3 DNA reads TGTGCCAGCACCTCCGCGGGGGAAAAACTGTTTTTT.

V and J are TRBV6-6 and TRBJ1-4; possibly TRBD1 for D (5 bases). Germline lookup yields CDR1 MNHNY and CDR2 SVGAGI (reference sequence). Trimming removed 6 bases from V and 0 bases from J, with 14 bases in between. This CDR3 is 16 amino acids long. The CDR3 loop is CASRTTETTTNEKLFF. In DNA form, the CDR3 reads TGTGCCAGCAGAACGACAGAGACAACAACTAATGAAAAACTGTTTTTT.

This chain links TRBV6-5 with TRBJ2-7, with TRBD2 identical over 12 bases. The germline CDR1 and CDR2 sequences are MNHEY and SVGAGI. The J segment lost 3 bases and the V segment lost 6 bases, leaving 6 bases of the junction unmatched. The CDR3 spans 15 residues. The CDR3: CASRTSSGRGYEQYF. The DNA for the CDR3 is TGTGCCAGCAGGACCTCTAGCGGGAGGGGCTACGAGCAGTACTTC.

CDR3 protein: CASSVVRAGVTGELFF. The CDR3, as DNA: TGTGCCAGCAGCGTAGTCAGGGCAGGCGTCACCGGGGAGCTGTTTTTT. J is TRBJ2-2 and V is TRBV7-9; D is perhaps TRBD1 (5 bases). The CDR3 contains 16 residues. Germline loops: CDR1 SEHNR, CDR2 FQNEAQ (reference sequence). Trimming left V 5 bases short and J 4 bases short, with 17 bases between. Filled out from reference TRBV7-9 and TRBJ2-2, the complete variable domain reads DTGVSQNPRHKITKRGQNVTFRCDPISEHNRLYWYRQTLGQGPEFLTYFQNEAQLEKSRLLSDRFSAERPKGSFSTLEIQRTEQGDSAMYLCASSVVRAGVTGELFFGEGSRLTVL.

The V and J genes are TRBV28 and TRBJ1-2; D gene uncertain. The V and J ends lost 1 base and 4 bases respectively, with 7 bases between them. Per germline, CDR1 MDHEN and CDR2 SYDVKM. There are 13 residues in the CDR3. The CDR3 is CASSLYSGYGYTF. CDR3 bases: TGTGCCAGCAGTTTATACAGCGGCTATGGCTACACCTTC.

The chain has TRBV27 and TRBJ2-5, with 11 bases that match TRBD2. The CDR3 sequence is 16 residues long. Germline V CDR1 and CDR2: MNHEY, SMNVEV (reference sequence). After removal of 2 bases from V and 2 bases from J, the junction contained 4 bases not matched to a gene. CDR3 sequence reads: CASSLGASGRQETQYF. CDR3 nucleotide sequence: TGTGCCAGCAGTTTAGGGGCTAGCGGGAGGCAAGAGACCCAGTACTTC.

The rearrangement links TRBV10-3 to TRBJ2-1, with TRBD1 matching 12 bases. CDR1 is ENHRY and CDR2 is SYGVKD in the germline V gene. With 6 bases clipped from V and 7 bases from J, the junction kept 4 bases outside the gene matches. This CDR3 is built from 14 residues. The CDR3 nucleotides are TGTGCCATCAGGGGACAGGGGGCGGGGAATGAGCAGTTCTTC. Encoded protein: CAIRGQGAGNEQFF.

This chain uses TRBV5-1 with TRBJ2-3, with D unclear. The ends were cut back, 2 bases at V and 11 bases at J, with 12 bases in the middle. Germline assignment: CDR1 SGHRS and CDR2 YFSETQ. This CDR3 region has 12 residues. The CDR3 protein is CASSFGVYGQYF. In nucleotides, the CDR3 is TGCGCCAGCAGCTTCGGAGTTTACGGGCAGTATTTT.

In this sample, this clone turned up a few times. The rearrangement joins TRBV6-5 to TRBJ2-7, with 10 bases lining up with TRBD2. V was pared by 0 bases and J by 3 bases, with 2 bases of the junction left unmatched. This CDR3 is built from 15 residues. Germline assignment: CDR1 MNHEY and CDR2 SVGAGI. CDR3: CASSYSPSGSYEQYF. CDR3 DNA: TGTGCCAGCAGTTACTCTCCTAGCGGGAGCTACGAGCAGTACTTC.

The chain couples TRBV10-2 to TRBJ1-5; 11 bases align to TRBD1. Germline V lookup: CDR1 WSHSY, CDR2 SAAADI. Trimming at V came to 8 bases and at J to 5 bases, leaving 8 bases not matched to a gene. This CDR3 contains 15 residues. In DNA, the CDR3 is TGCGCCAGCGGGAGGACAGGGGGCCGGGATCAGCCCCAGCATTTT. Encoded protein: CASGRTGGRDQPQHF.